The 24 T cell receptor beta chains below all came from one sample that was sequenced in a study of T cell changes during pregnancy in multiple sclerosis. Some clones are missing from TCRdb's copy, which holds only in-frame ones; the method was immunoSEQ multiplex PCR. The data contain 50,000 to 60,000 clones, around 85% of them seen just once; the ten biggest clones take up roughly 0.4%. Source: CD4+ T cells from peripheral blood mononuclear cells, taken in the third trimester of pregnancy. These receptors all stem from a female donor with multiple sclerosis, enrolled in a pregnancy study.

The chain uses TRBV4-1 and TRBJ2-1, with 8 positions matching TRBD2. J was trimmed by 4 bases and V by 0 bases; bases with no gene match: 2. The CDR3 has 15 residues. Germline CDR1 MGHRA, CDR2 YSYEKL. The CDR3, as DNA: TGCGCCAGCAGCCAAGAAACTAGCGGATACAATGAGCAGTTCTTC. Translation gives CASSQETSGYNEQFF.

This chain joins TRBV6-5 and TRBJ2-1; 10 bases are shared with TRBD2. J gave up 8 bases and V 0 bases, and 1 base lay outside the gene matches. Germline CDR1 MNHEY, CDR2 SVGAGI. CDR3 length: 14 residues. The CDR3 reads CASSYSAGGYEQFF. For the CDR3, the DNA is TGTGCCAGCAGTTACTCAGCGGGAGGGTATGAGCAGTTCTTC.

The V call is TRBV9, the J call TRBJ2-7, with a tentative D call TRBD1 (5 bases). Germline assignment: CDR1 SGDLS and CDR2 YYNGEE. The CDR3 covers 15 residues. The germline V and J ends were trimmed by 0 bases and 4 bases, with 14 bases remaining between them. CDR3 region: CASSVAAQEGYEQYF. In DNA, the CDR3 is TGTGCCAGCAGCGTAGCAGCACAGGAAGGGTACGAGCAGTACTTC.

The V gene is TRBV7-9, the J gene TRBJ1-3; no clear D. CDR1 and CDR2 (germline): SEHNR, FQNEAQ (reference sequence). There are 14 residues in the CDR3. V was trimmed by 3 bases and J by 0 bases, leaving 6 bases between them. DNA of the CDR3: TGTGCCAGCAGCTTCGGTCTCTCTGGAAACACCATATATTTT. Residues: CASSFGLSGNTIYF.

This clone was detected only once. The DNA for the CDR3 is TGTGCCAGCAGCTCTAGCGGGCAAGAGACCCAGTACTTC. It yields the protein CASSSSGQETQYF. The chain links TRBV11-1 to TRBJ2-5; 8 bases are shared with TRBD2. The ends lost 4 bases at V and 2 bases at J; junction bases unmatched: 0. The CDR3 is 13 amino acids. Germline lookup yields CDR1 SGHAT and CDR2 FQDESV (reference sequence).

The rearrangement joins TRBV9 to TRBJ2-5; maybe TRBD2 (5 bases). Trimming cost V 6 bases and J 9 bases, with 24 bases left between them. Germline V gene lookup returns CDR1 SGDLS and CDR2 YYNGEE. The CDR3 runs 15 residues. The CDR3 spells CASTPTSGEERAQYF. The CDR3 DNA reads TGTGCCAGCACCCCCACCTCCGGGGAAGAGAGGGCCCAGTACTTC.

The chain links TRBV4-1 to TRBJ2-5, with 7 positions matching TRBD2. The CDR3 loop spans 17 amino acids. Germline V gene lookup returns CDR1 MGHRA and CDR2 YSYEKL. V shed 0 bases, J shed 5 bases, and the junction held 12 bases outside the gene matches. CDR3 coding DNA: TGCGCCAGCAGCCAAGACAACTTCGGCGGGAGATGGGAGACCCAGTACTTC. The encoded protein is CASSQDNFGGRWETQYF.

This clone was observed a single time. The chain employs TRBV5-4 and TRBJ1-4; D is perhaps TRBD1 (6 bases). V lost 4 bases and J lost 8, with 18 bases in between. This CDR3 region has 15 residues. The germline CDR1 and CDR2 sequences are SGHNT and YYREEE (reference sequence). The chain's CDR3 is CASSSQGISKEKLFF. CDR3 in DNA: TGTGCCAGCAGCAGTCAGGGGATCTCCAAAGAAAAACTGTTTTTT. The full variable domain, in which reference TRBV5-4 and TRBJ1-4 provide the parts outside the CDR3, is ETGVTQSPTHLIKTRGQQVTLRCSSQSGHNTVSWYQQALGQGPQFIFQYYREEENGRGNFPPRFSGLQFPNYSSELNVNALELDDSALYLCASSSQGISKEKLFFGSGTQLSVL.

V and J are TRBV5-1 and TRBJ2-1; TRBD2 agrees at 11 bases. Germline V gene sequence: CDR1 SGHRS, CDR2 YFSETQ. The CDR3 sequence is 17 residues long. With V trimmed by 3 bases and J by 9 bases, 14 bases remained unmatched. CDR3 sequence: CASSSLLTSGTPGEQFF. The CDR3 bases are TGCGCCAGCAGCTCCCTTCTGACTAGCGGGACCCCCGGTGAGCAGTTCTTC.

This rearrangement joins TRBV19 to TRBJ1-1; the D is unclear. The V and J ends lost 1 base and 9 bases respectively, with 18 bases between them. Germline CDR1 and CDR2: LNHDA and SQIVND (reference sequence). The CDR3 contains 15 residues. The CDR3 coding sequence is TGTGCCAGTAGTATAGGTCGGGCCGGCGGGATCAAAGCTTTCTTT. Encoded protein: CASSIGRAGGIKAFF.

The chain recombines TRBV15 with TRBJ1-2, with a possible D match to TRBD1 (5 bases). Germline V lookup: CDR1 LNHNV, CDR2 YYDKDF (reference sequence). CDR3 length: 16 amino acids. V dropped 0 bases and J dropped 5 bases, with 16 bases sitting between them. CDR3 bases: TGTGCCACCAGCAGAGATAAGGGGCGTCGGGGGTATGGCTACACCTTC. This sequence encodes CATSRDKGRRGYGYTF.

The chain uses TRBV11-2 and TRBJ1-1; 7 positions match TRBD1. Trimming at V came to 1 base and at J to 5 bases, leaving 16 bases not matched to a gene. This CDR3 contains 18 residues. The V gene's germline CDR1 is SGHAT and CDR2 FQNNGV. The CDR3, as DNA: TGTGCCAGCAGCTTAGCCGCAGGGGGGAAATGGGTTCGGACTGAAGCTTTCTTT. It translates to CASSLAAGGKWVRTEAFF.

This clone was counted between two and nine times. The V gene is TRBV7-9, the J gene TRBJ1-1, with a weak D call TRBD1 (5 bases). Between the trimmed V and J ends, which lost 3 bases and 3 bases, there was a span of 8 bases. This CDR3 has 13 amino acids. Germline assignment: CDR1 SEHNR and CDR2 FQNEAQ (reference sequence). The CDR3 DNA reads TGTGCCAGCAGCTTTTCCAGGGACACTGAAGCTTTCTTT. It translates to CASSFSRDTEAFF.

V is TRBV11-2 and J is TRBJ2-5, with TRBD2 matching 15 bases. This CDR3 contains 18 residues. Losses at the gene ends were 4 bases for V and 5 bases for J; bases not matched to a gene: 11. Germline lookup yields CDR1 SGHAT and CDR2 FQNNGV. CDR3 DNA: TGTGCCAGCAGCTACTGGACTAGCGGGAGGGCCGAGGAGGAGACCCAGTACTTC. This gives the protein CASSYWTSGRAEEETQYF.

This sequence joins TRBV18 and TRBJ1-1; D is undetermined. The V gene lost 3 bases and the J gene lost 7 bases, with 12 bases spanning the gap. This CDR3 is 13 amino acids long. The germline V gene encodes CDR1 KGHSH and CDR2 LQKENI. This CDR3 reads CASSPLSQLEAFF. DNA of the CDR3: TGTGCCAGCTCACCTCTCTCACAGCTTGAAGCTTTCTTT.

This sequence joins TRBV19 and TRBJ2-1; D not certain. CDR1 is LNHDA and CDR2 is SQIVND in the germline V gene (reference sequence). V was cut by 1 base and J by 0 bases, with 7 bases left in between. The CDR3 is made up of 15 amino acids. CDR3 amino acids: CASSIALSSYNEQFF. In DNA, the CDR3 is TGTGCCAGTAGTATAGCGCTTAGCTCCTACAATGAGCAGTTCTTC.

The table lists this clone with a count of one. The rearrangement uses TRBV30 and TRBJ2-6; D perhaps matches TRBD2 (5 bases). The length of the CDR3 is 18 residues. Germline V gene sequence: CDR1 GTSNPN, CDR2 SVGIG (reference sequence). V lost 3 bases, J lost 0 bases, and 18 bases lay in between. The CDR3 bases are TGTGCCTGGAGCCTCCTGGCGGGCCGGACCTCTGGGGCCAACGTCCTGACTTTC. Its translation is CAWSLLAGRTSGANVLTF.

The count of this clone is one. The J gene is TRBJ2-1, the V gene TRBV5-4, with D perhaps matching TRBD1 (5 bases). Germline loops: CDR1 SGHNT, CDR2 YYREEE (reference sequence). V was trimmed by 4 bases and J by 8 bases, leaving 16 bases between them. The CDR3 runs to 14 residues. The CDR3 bases are TGTGCCAGCAGCCCTAGGATAGACAGTCATGAGCAGTTCTTC. Its protein is CASSPRIDSHEQFF.

This clone is labeled medium-sized. The rearrangement uses TRBV27 and TRBJ2-7, with 8 nucleotides matching TRBD2. Germline CDR1 MNHEY, CDR2 SMNVEV (reference sequence). The CDR3 spans 15 residues. V shed 5 bases, J shed 4 bases, and the junction held 10 bases outside the gene matches. CDR3 region: CASSQTGGDFYEQYF. The CDR3 nucleotides are TGTGCCAGCAGTCAAACGGGAGGGGATTTTTACGAGCAGTACTTC.

The CDR3 DNA follows: TGCGCCAGCACCCCTCCGGGACTAGCGGGAGCGGGGGAGCTGTTTTTT. This gives the protein CASTPPGLAGAGELFF. J is TRBJ2-2 and V is TRBV5-1; 14 bases are a match to TRBD2. Trimming at V came to 6 bases and at J to 8 bases, leaving 9 bases not matched to a gene. The CDR3 has 16 residues. Per germline, CDR1 SGHRS and CDR2 YFSETQ.

V usage is TRBV7-9 and J usage is TRBJ1-6, with 12 bases lining up with TRBD1. J lost 10 bases, V lost 7 bases, and 8 bases had no gene match. In germline, CDR1 is SEHNR, CDR2 FQNEAQ (reference sequence). This CDR3 region has 15 residues. The CDR3 region has the DNA TGTGCCAGCACCCCGGGACAGGGGGCATTATCACCCCTCCACTTT. Translating gives CASTPGQGALSPLHF.

The rearrangement uses TRBV18 and TRBJ2-5; a weak D match, TRBD2 (6 bases). The CDR3 extends over 15 amino acids. V lost 8 bases to trimming and J lost 1 base, with 17 bases between them. Germline-derived CDR1 and CDR2 are KGHSH and LQKENI. The CDR3 nucleotides are TGTGCCAGCACCCGACTCACCGGGAGCCAAGAGACCCAGTACTTC. It specifies CASTRLTGSQETQYF. Drawing the rest from reference TRBV18 and TRBJ2-5, the complete variable domain is NAGVMQNPRHLVRRRGQEARLRCSPMKGHSHVYWYRQLPEEGLKFMVYLQKENIIDESGMPKERFSAEFPKEGPSILRIQQVVRGDSAAYFCASTRLTGSQETQYFGPGTRLLVL.

The chain joins TRBV30 to TRBJ1-5; D is unclear. This CDR3 is built from 13 residues. CDR1 is GTSNPN and CDR2 is SVGIG in the germline V gene (reference sequence). V was shortened by 2 bases and J by 7 bases, with 12 bases between the two germline ends. CDR3 nucleotides: TGTGCCTGGAGTACCGGTCTGAGCCAGCCCCAGCATTTT. The encoded protein is CAWSTGLSQPQHF.

The chain carries TRBV2 and TRBJ2-7, with D possibly matching TRBD2 (6 bases). In germline, CDR1 is SNHLY, CDR2 FYNNEI. Trimming shortened V by 7 bases and J by 5 bases, and 21 bases separated the two germline ends. CDR3 length equals 15 residues. In nucleotides, the CDR3 is TGTGCCAGCAATCCTCCCCCGGGGGTCTTGAACGAGCAGTACTTC. Translating gives CASNPPPGVLNEQYF.